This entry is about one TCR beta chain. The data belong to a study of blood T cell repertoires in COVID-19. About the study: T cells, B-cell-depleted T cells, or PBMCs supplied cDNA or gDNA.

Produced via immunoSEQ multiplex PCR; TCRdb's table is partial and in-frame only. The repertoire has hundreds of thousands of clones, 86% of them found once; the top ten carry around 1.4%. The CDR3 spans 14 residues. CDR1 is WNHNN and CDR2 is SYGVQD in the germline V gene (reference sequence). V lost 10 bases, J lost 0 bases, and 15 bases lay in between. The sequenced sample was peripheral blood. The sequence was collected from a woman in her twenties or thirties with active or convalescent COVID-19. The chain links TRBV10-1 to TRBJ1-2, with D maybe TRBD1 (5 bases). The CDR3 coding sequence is TGCGCCAACAATCGGACACGACCTAACTATGGCTACACCTTC. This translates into CANNRTRPNYGYTF.